This record covers a single T cell receptor beta chain. Its specificity is not known. The data were taken from a study of radiotherapy plus CTLA-4 blockade in lung cancer. Focal radiation plus CTLA-4 blockade with ipilimumab was given to patients with chemo-refractory metastatic non-small-cell lung cancer. CDR1 is SGHRS and CDR2 is YFSETQ in the germline V gene. CDR3 length equals 18 residues. V was pared by 0 bases and J by 1 base, with 10 bases of the junction left unmatched. Points from the study as a whole: Alongside interferon-beta, early blood T cell clone dynamics were reportedly the best predictor of response. Once radiotherapy plus ipilimumab had been given, TCR clones derived from tumor expanded in blood.

The protocol was immunoSEQ multiplex PCR, while the TCRdb copy is restricted to in-frame clones and leaves out a portion. The sample comprises about 78,000 clones, around 86% of which are singletons, and about 2% rests with the top ten. The sample in question was peripheral blood, obtained from a patient treated with radiotherapy plus ipilimumab. This sequence originates from a human donor with non-small cell lung cancer who had a partial response to radiotherapy plus ipilimumab. The chain joins TRBV5-1 to TRBJ2-7, with TRBD2 identical over 10 bases. CDR3 bases: TGCGCCAGCAGCTTGGTGGGACTAGCGCGACGAAATTCCTACGAGCAGTACTTC. Translating it yields CASSLVGLARRNSYEQYF.